Below are 8 T cell receptor beta chains sequenced from a single sample in a study of control samples from healthy donors and cancer patients. The repertoire was sequenced with immunoSEQ multiplex PCR; TCRdb's copy has only in-frame clones and lacks some. The profile shows 150,000 to 200,000 clones, roughly 94% of them singletons. Material for sequencing was PBMCs. Receptors originate from a man in his 60s with colorectal cancer.

V gene TRBV6-2 or TRBV6-3 combines with J gene TRBJ1-5; no clear D. Between the trimmed V and J ends, which lost 5 bases and 0 bases, there was a span of 14 bases. Germline V gene sequence: CDR1 MNHEY, CDR2 SVGEGT. The CDR3 length is 16 residues. This CDR3 reads CASSQAQQYSNQPQHF. In nucleotides, the CDR3 is TGTGCCAGCAGTCAGGCCCAGCAATATAGCAATCAGCCCCAGCATTTT.

The sample holds one count of this clone. J is TRBJ2-6 and V is TRBV29-1; unclear D gene. V lost 4 bases, J lost 4 bases, and 11 bases lay in between. This CDR3 spans 14 amino acids. The germline gives CDR1 SQVTM, CDR2 ANQGSEA. CDR3 DNA sequence: TGCAGCGTTGTGGCAGAGGTCGGGGCCAACGTCCTGACTTTC. Encoded protein: CSVVAEVGANVLTF.

The chain joins TRBV11-2 to TRBJ1-6, with TRBD1 matching over 8 bases. Losses at the gene ends were 5 bases for V and 13 bases for J; bases not matched to a gene: 10. The CDR3 length is 14 residues. Germline V gene sequence: CDR1 SGHAT, CDR2 FQNNGV. The CDR3 sequence: CASSVRQGSMPLHF. CDR3 sequence (DNA): TGTGCCAGCAGCGTTAGACAGGGGTCTATGCCCCTCCACTTT. The complete variable domain, with remaining parts taken from reference TRBV11-2 and TRBJ1-6, reads EAGVAQSPRYKIIEKRQSVAFWCNPISGHATLYWYQQILGQGPKLLIQFQNNGVVDDSQLPKDRFSAERLKGVDSTLKIQPAKLEDSAVYLCASSVRQGSMPLHFGNGTRLTVT.

The V call is TRBV3-1 (or the pseudogene TRBV3-2), the J call TRBJ1-2, with D unclear. CDR1 is LGHDT, CDR2 YNNKEL, per germline (reference sequence). Trimming shortened V by 2 bases and J by 1 base, and 14 bases separated the two germline ends. CDR3 length: 16 residues. CDR3 DNA sequence: TGTGCCAGCAGCCAAAGAGGGCTTGGGGTTAACTATGGCTACACCTTC. Its protein is CASSQRGLGVNYGYTF.

The chain links TRBV3-1 (or the pseudogene TRBV3-2) to TRBJ2-2; D is unclear. Germline loops: CDR1 LGHDT, CDR2 YNNKEL (reference sequence). Trimming took 4 bases from V and 1 from J, leaving 7 bases between them. CDR3 size: 14 residues. The CDR3 loop reads CASSLAGNTGELFF. The CDR3 DNA follows: TGTGCCAGCAGCCTAGCCGGGAACACCGGGGAGCTGTTTTTT.

This sequence joins TRBV30 and TRBJ1-1; no reliable D call. The CDR3 is 11 residues long. Trimming removed 2 bases at V and 10 bases at J, with 11 bases between. Germline CDR1 GTSNPN, CDR2 SVGIG (reference sequence). CDR3 sequence: CAWSLEDPAFF. CDR3 coding DNA: TGTGCCTGGAGTCTCGAGGACCCAGCTTTCTTT.

This chain uses TRBV6-5 with TRBJ1-1, with a tentative D call TRBD1 (5 bases). Per the germline V gene, CDR1 is MNHEY and CDR2 is SVGAGI. The CDR3 loop spans 14 amino acids. The ends were cut back, 4 bases at V and 1 base at J, with 10 bases in the middle. The DNA for the CDR3 is TGTGCCAGCAGTTCAAGGGGCAAGAACACTGAAGCTTTCTTT. It is translated as CASSSRGKNTEAFF.

The chain is built from TRBV27 and TRBJ2-3, with D possibly matching TRBD2 (6 bases). This CDR3 has 15 amino acids. Germline V gene lookup returns CDR1 MNHEY and CDR2 SMNVEV (reference sequence). The ends were cut back, 3 bases at V and 3 bases at J, with 13 bases in the middle. CDR3 in DNA: TGTGCCAGCAGTTTTATACTAGCCGGGACAGATACGCAGTATTTT. This encodes CASSFILAGTDTQYF.